Listed below are T cell receptor beta chains from one sample, sequenced in a study of OX40 agonist ivuxolimab in advanced cancers. The data were produced by immunoSEQ multiplex PCR, yet TCRdb's version contains in-frame clones alone and is incomplete. Counted here are roughly 56,000 clones, 82% occurring once; the ten biggest clones make up about 3.7%. This specimen was CD4+ or CD8+ T cells sorted from blood, taken in a trial of the OX40 agonist ivuxolimab. These receptors were collected from an adult with an advanced solid tumor such as melanoma, head and neck, liver or kidney cancer. Each CDR3 is given with its conserved first and last residue. D genes are given only for firm matches. Part of the rows lack a size; the others show once, few, many or a class for expanded clones.

d_call,j_call,clone_size,v_call,cdr3_aa,cdr3_nt
NA,TRBJ2-1,NA,TRBV12-5,CASGSATGISYNEQFF,TGTGCTAGTGGTAGCGCAACAGGAATCTCCTACAATGAGCAGTTCTTC
TRBD2,TRBJ2-7,NA,TRBV11-2,CASSLMRGGGPYEQYF,TGTGCCAGCAGCCTCATGCGGGGGGGAGGGCCTTACGAGCAGTACTTC
TRBD1,TRBJ1-1,few,TRBV5-6,CASSRTGVVRAFF,TGTGCCAGCAGCAGAACAGGGGTGGTAAGAGCTTTCTTT
NA,TRBJ2-6,few,TRBV27,CASMGIYSGANVLTF,TGTGCCAGCATGGGCATATACTCTGGGGCCAACGTCCTGACTTTC
NA,TRBJ1-1,NA,TRBV19,CASSISSGARPPEAFF,TGTGCCAGTAGTATCTCCTCGGGGGCACGGCCCCCTGAAGCTTTCTTT
NA,TRBJ1-1,few,TRBV29-1,CSVEVHWNTEAFF,TGCAGCGTTGAAGTACACTGGAACACTGAAGCTTTCTTT
NA,TRBJ2-1,NA,TRBV12-5,CASGLGVVQGRGEQFF,TGTGCTAGTGGCTTGGGAGTGGTGCAGGGGCGTGGTGAGCAGTTCTTC
TRBD1,TRBJ1-1,NA,TRBV4-3,CASSQIDRGKGTEAFF,TGCGCCAGCAGCCAGATCGACAGGGGAAAGGGCACTGAAGCTTTCTTT
NA,TRBJ2-1,NA,TRBV11-3,CASSWRTADNEQFF,TGTGCCAGCAGCTGGAGGACAGCTGACAATGAGCAGTTCTTC
NA,TRBJ2-1,NA,TRBV5-4,CASSFGGKYNEQFF,TGTGCCAGCAGCTTCGGCGGGAAGTACAATGAGCAGTTCTTC
TRBD2,TRBJ2-3,NA,TRBV7-9,CASSPRVAGRTDTQYF,TGTGCCAGCAGCCCCCGGGTAGCGGGGCGCACAGATACGCAGTATTTT
TRBD2,TRBJ2-4,NA,TRBV28,CASRGSGSRKNIQYF,TGTGCCAGCAGGGGCAGCGGGAGTCGGAAAAACATTCAGTACTTC
NA,TRBJ2-1,NA,TRBV21-1,CASGRRIQRTYNEQFF,TGTGCCAGCGGTAGAAGGATCCAGCGGACCTACAATGAGCAGTTCTTC
NA,TRBJ2-7,NA,TRBV6-5,CASSLLGLNEQYF,TGTGCCAGCAGTTTATTAGGTTTGAACGAGCAGTACTTC
NA,TRBJ2-5,NA,TRBV6-1,CASSEGGQSGTQYF,TGTGCCAGCAGTGAAGGGGGGCAATCTGGGACCCAGTACTTC
NA,TRBJ2-7,NA,TRBV4-1,CASSQTSSALGYEQYF,TGCGCCAGCAGCCAGACATCTAGCGCCCTTGGGTACGAGCAGTACTTC
TRBD2,TRBJ2-5,NA,TRBV5-4,CASSLGSLAGGPRGETQYF,TGTGCCAGCAGCTTGGGGAGTCTAGCGGGAGGGCCAAGAGGAGAGACCCAGTACTTC
TRBD2,TRBJ2-3,NA,TRBV7-2,CASSLGSSGSPGDTQYF,TGTGCCAGCAGCTTAGGGTCTAGCGGGAGCCCTGGAGATACGCAGTATTTT